These 30 T cell receptor beta chains originate from one sample sequenced in a study of blood T cell repertoires in COVID-19. The protocol was immunoSEQ multiplex PCR, while the TCRdb copy is restricted to in-frame clones and leaves out a portion. Of roughly 100,000 clones listed, around nine tenths were seen once; the top ten hold about 3%. Material: peripheral blood. Receptor source: a human donor in a cohort sampled during active COVID-19.

This chain uses TRBV7-8 with TRBJ2-1; 14 bases agree with TRBD2. Trimming removed 1 base from V and 3 bases from J; junction bases left unmatched: 2. The CDR3 contains 17 residues. Germline V CDR1 and CDR2: SGHVS, FQNEAQ. CDR3 in amino acids: CASSLGGTSGGYNEQFF. CDR3 bases: TGTGCCAGCAGCTTAGGTGGGACTAGCGGGGGCTACAATGAGCAGTTCTTC.

The CDR3 region has the DNA TGTGCCAGCAGTGCGGTCCGCACCGCCTGGACTAGCGGGATAGAGGGCAATGAGCAGTTCTTC. Protein sequence: CASSAVRTAWTSGIEGNEQFF. This chain joins TRBV2 and TRBJ2-1; 12 nucleotides align to TRBD2. The CDR3 is 21 residues long. Looked up from germline, CDR1 is SNHLY and CDR2 is FYNNEI. The junction had 22 bases not matched to a gene; V was cut back by 4 bases and J by 6 bases. Full variable domain (outside the CDR3, taken from reference TRBV2 and TRBJ2-1): EPEVTQTPSHQVTQMGQEVILRCVPISNHLYFYWYRQILGQKVEFLVSFYNNEISEKSEIFDDQFSVERPDGSNFTLKIRSTKLEDSAMYFCASSAVRTAWTSGIEGNEQFFGPGTRLTVL.

V usage is TRBV6-5 and J usage is TRBJ2-7; D may be TRBD2 (7 bases). Germline-derived CDR1 and CDR2 are MNHEY and SVGAGI. Trimming shortened V by 11 bases and J by 5 bases, and 19 bases separated the two germline ends. CDR3 length: 13 residues. CDR3 sequence (DNA): TGTGCCTTAACACGGGGGGCGCGTGACGAGCAGTACTTC. The encoded protein is CALTRGARDEQYF.

V is TRBV15 and J is TRBJ2-5, with D maybe TRBD2 (5 bases). Trimming took off 1 base at V and 3 bases at J, with 18 bases between the two ends. The CDR3 consists of 17 residues. Germline CDR1 and CDR2: LNHNV and YYDKDF (reference sequence). The CDR3 protein is CATSRGERPVGEETQYF. The CDR3 bases are TGTGCCACCAGCAGAGGAGAGCGGCCCGTGGGAGAAGAGACCCAGTACTTC.

The J gene is TRBJ1-4, the V gene TRBV19; TRBD1 matches 7 bases. The CDR3 contains 15 residues. Looked up from germline, CDR1 is LNHDA and CDR2 is SQIVND (reference sequence). Unmatched junction bases numbered 13, after V lost 7 bases and J lost 8 bases. For the CDR3, the DNA is TGTGCCAGTACCGAAGACAGGGTCCGAAACGAAAAACTGTTTTTT. It translates to CASTEDRVRNEKLFF.

The sample holds a few counts of this clone. The CDR3 nucleotides are TGCGCCAGCAGCTTGGATTGGGGGGGATTCGAGCAGTACTTC. Protein sequence: CASSLDWGGFEQYF. The V gene is TRBV5-1, the J gene TRBJ2-7; 7 bases map to TRBD2. The length of the CDR3 is 14 residues. The V segment lost 0 bases and the J segment 6 bases; nucleotides outside the gene matches: 6. Germline loops: CDR1 SGHRS, CDR2 YFSETQ.

V gene TRBV25-1 combines with J gene TRBJ1-4; D is possibly TRBD1 (6 bases). Germline V gene lookup returns CDR1 MGHDK and CDR2 SYGVNS. V was cut by 3 bases and J by 3 bases, with 17 bases left in between. The CDR3 loop spans 17 amino acids. The DNA for the CDR3 is TGTGCCAGCAGTGATAGCTGGGGGCAACGGTCTAATGAAAAACTGTTTTTT. This gives the protein CASSDSWGQRSNEKLFF.

The CDR3 is CASSLDRRGYTF. The CDR3 DNA reads TGTGCCAGCAGCCTAGACAGGAGGGGCTACACCTTC. The genes are TRBV14 and TRBJ1-2, with D tentatively TRBD1 (6 bases). From germline, CDR1 is SGHDN and CDR2 FVKESK. The CDR3 covers 12 residues. Deletions cut 4 bases from V and 8 bases from J, with 11 bases between.

The table lists this clone with a count of one. J is TRBJ1-1 and V is TRBV19, with a weak D call TRBD1 (6 bases). In germline, CDR1 is LNHDA, CDR2 SQIVND (reference sequence). The V end lost 2 bases, the J end lost 0 bases, and 10 bases lay between the germline ends. This CDR3 has 15 amino acids. CDR3 amino acids: CASSILTGMNTEAFF. CDR3 nucleotide sequence: TGTGCCAGTAGTATACTGACAGGTATGAACACTGAAGCTTTCTTT.

The V gene is TRBV7-9, the J gene TRBJ2-1; 7 nucleotides match TRBD2. The CDR3 has 16 residues. The junction had 14 bases not matched to a gene; V was cut back by 5 bases and J by 7 bases. Germline loops: CDR1 SEHNR, CDR2 FQNEAQ (reference sequence). In DNA, the CDR3 is TGTGCCAGCAGCCCTCGTGGGAGGGAGGTGATGAATGAGCAGTTCTTC. Amino acid sequence: CASSPRGREVMNEQFF.

This clone was counted a few times. The chain couples TRBV5-4 to TRBJ2-2, with D possibly being TRBD2 (5 bases). Germline V lookup: CDR1 SGHNT, CDR2 YYREEE (reference sequence). The CDR3 has 17 amino acids. V was pared by 0 bases and J by 4 bases, with 16 bases between. Here the CDR3 reads CASSLGLPARGTGELFF. CDR3 nucleotides: TGTGCCAGCAGCTTGGGGTTGCCCGCCCGGGGCACCGGGGAGCTGTTTTTT.

CDR3 region: CASSPFGEKLFF. CDR3 coding DNA: TGTGCCAGCTCACCCTTCGGGGAAAAACTGTTTTTT. V usage is TRBV18 and J usage is TRBJ1-4, with unresolved D. Germline V gives CDR1 KGHSH, CDR2 LQKENI. CDR3 size: 12 residues. The ends were cut back, 3 bases at V and 8 bases at J, with 7 bases in the middle.

The J gene is TRBJ2-7, the V gene TRBV14; weak D call: TRBD1 (6 bases). Between the trimmed V and J ends, which lost 1 base and 9 bases, there was a span of 19 bases. This CDR3 contains 15 residues. Germline loops: CDR1 SGHDN, CDR2 FVKESK. This CDR3 reads CASSQVIGPGVRQYF. The CDR3 region has the DNA TGTGCCAGCAGCCAAGTAATCGGCCCAGGGGTAAGGCAGTACTTC. Combining the CDR3 with reference TRBV14 and TRBJ2-7 gives the whole variable domain EAGVTQFPSHSVIEKGQTVTLRCDPISGHDNLYWYRRVMGKEIKFLLHFVKESKQDESGMPNNRFLAERTGGTYSTLKVQPAELEDSGVYFCASSQVIGPGVRQYFGPGTRLTVT.

The chain combines TRBV28 with TRBJ2-1, with 9 bases matching TRBD1. V was pared by 11 bases and J by 7 bases, with 21 bases of the junction left unmatched. CDR1 is MDHEN and CDR2 is SYDVKM in the germline V gene. The CDR3 length is 17 residues. The DNA of the CDR3 is TGTGCCGTGGACAGGGGCTTTGCTAGCGTGAATGAGAATGAGCAGTTCTTC. It encodes CAVDRGFASVNENEQFF.

V and J are TRBV11-3 and TRBJ2-3, with 11 bases aligning to TRBD2. The CDR3 is 17 residues long. Trimming took 5 bases from V and 1 from J; bases not matched to a gene: 8. The V gene's germline CDR1 is SGHNT and CDR2 YENEEA. The CDR3 coding sequence is TGTGCCAGCAGCCCCGGCCTAGCGGGAGGCGGCACAGATACGCAGTATTTT. Protein: CASSPGLAGGGTDTQYF.

The chain recombines TRBV30 with TRBJ1-1; D gene unclear. The CDR3 length is 12 residues. V gave up 5 bases and J gave up 8 bases, with 15 bases separating them. Germline CDR1 reads GTSNPN; CDR2 reads SVGIG (reference sequence). This CDR3 reads CAWGPDTTEAFF. The CDR3 nucleotides read TGTGCCTGGGGACCAGACACCACAGAAGCTTTCTTT. The full variable domain, completed using reference TRBV30 and TRBJ1-1, is SQTIHQWPATLVQPVGSPLSLECTVEGTSNPNLYWYRQAAGRGLQLLFYSVGIGQISSEVPQNLSASRPQDRQFILSSKKLLLSDSGFYLCAWGPDTTEAFFGQGTRLTVV.

The V and J genes are TRBV24-1 and TRBJ1-4, with TRBD1 matching 8 bases. The CDR3 runs to 15 residues. The V gene end was trimmed by 4 bases and the J gene end by 7 bases; junction bases not matched to a gene: 7. Per germline, CDR1 KGHDR and CDR2 SFDVKD. The CDR3 sequence is CATSDLQGGSEKLFF. CDR3 in DNA: TGTGCCACCAGTGACCTACAGGGGGGTAGTGAAAAACTGTTTTTT.

The chain joins TRBV28 to TRBJ2-7; 8 bases are shared with TRBD1. CDR1 MDHEN and CDR2 SYDVKM come from the germline V gene. V trimming: 2 bases; J trimming: 1 base; junction bases outside the gene matches: 10. The CDR3 covers 17 residues. The CDR3 is CASSLRGYRQGSYEQYF. In DNA, the CDR3 is TGTGCCAGCAGTTTAAGAGGGTACCGACAGGGGTCCTACGAGCAGTACTTC.

This chain links TRBV29-1 with TRBJ1-2; D perhaps matches TRBD1 (5 bases). The CDR3 spans 13 residues. Looked up from germline, CDR1 is SQVTM and CDR2 is ANQGSEA. Deletions cut 3 bases from V and 7 bases from J, with 15 bases between. CDR3 sequence: CSVEMGQAAGYTF. CDR3 bases: TGCAGCGTTGAGATGGGGCAGGCTGCTGGCTACACCTTC.

The chain carries TRBV7-3 and TRBJ2-5; 14 bases match TRBD2. V gave up 0 bases and J gave up 5 bases; unmatched junction bases: 5. Germline lookup yields CDR1 SGHTA and CDR2 FQGTGA. This CDR3 spans 17 amino acids. CDR3 coding DNA: TGTGCCAGCAGCTTAACTGGACTAGCGGGGGGAAAGGAGACCCAGTACTTC. Amino acids: CASSLTGLAGGKETQYF.

This chain uses TRBV5-1 with TRBJ1-2; 9 nucleotides agree with TRBD1. The germline gives CDR1 SGHRS, CDR2 YFSETQ. The CDR3 covers 16 residues. The trim removed 0 bases at V and 2 bases at J, leaving 5 bases unmatched. The CDR3 sequence: CASSLEQGASNYGYTF. The CDR3 coding sequence is TGCGCCAGCAGCTTGGAACAGGGGGCGTCCAACTATGGCTACACCTTC.

The rearrangement uses TRBV2 and TRBJ2-3; 11 positions match TRBD1. Germline CDR1 is SNHLY and CDR2 is FYNNEI. The CDR3 spans 14 residues. The J segment lost 4 bases and the V segment lost 6 bases, leaving 3 bases of the junction unmatched. The CDR3 protein is CASSTDRGPDTQYF. CDR3 nucleotides: TGTGCCAGCAGCACGGACAGGGGGCCAGATACGCAGTATTTT. Using reference TRBV2 and TRBJ2-3 for the parts outside the CDR3, the full variable domain is EPEVTQTPSHQVTQMGQEVILRCVPISNHLYFYWYRQILGQKVEFLVSFYNNEISEKSEIFDDQFSVERPDGSNFTLKIRSTKLEDSAMYFCASSTDRGPDTQYFGPGTRLTVL.

The rearrangement joins TRBV10-3 to TRBJ2-7; TRBD2 matches 11 bases. Per the germline V gene, CDR1 is ENHRY and CDR2 is SYGVKD. The trim removed 0 bases at V and 2 bases at J, leaving 0 bases unmatched. The CDR3 spans 15 residues. The DNA for the CDR3 is TGTGCCATCAGTGAGTCGACTAGCGGGACCTACGAGCAGTACTTC. Its protein is CAISESTSGTYEQYF.

The chain links TRBV14 to TRBJ2-5, with D perhaps TRBD2 (6 bases). V lost 1 base and J lost 5, with 11 bases in between. Germline CDR1 SGHDN, CDR2 FVKESK. This CDR3 region has 14 residues. CDR3 nucleotides: TGTGCCAGCAGCCAAGTCGGAGGGTGGGAGACCCAGTACTTC. Encoded protein: CASSQVGGWETQYF.

The rearrangement uses TRBV7-3 and TRBJ2-1; 9 bases match TRBD1. The CDR3 totals 16 residues. V shed 5 bases and J 5 bases; nucleotides not matched to a gene: 10. Germline V CDR1 and CDR2: SGHTA, FQGTGA. CDR3: CASSRPGQGPHNEQFF. CDR3 nucleotides: TGTGCCAGCAGCCGACCGGGACAGGGACCCCACAATGAGCAGTTCTTC.

This chain uses TRBV11-2 with TRBJ2-7; a possible D gene is TRBD1 (7 bases). CDR1 SGHAT and CDR2 FQNNGV come from the germline V gene. This CDR3 contains 15 residues. Between the trimmed V and J ends, which lost 5 bases and 2 bases, there was a span of 16 bases. CDR3 DNA: TGTGCCAGCAGCCCAGGGGGGTCTATACCCTACGAGCAGTACTTC. Residues: CASSPGGSIPYEQYF.

V usage is TRBV5-6 and J usage is TRBJ2-3; 8 nucleotides align to TRBD2. The CDR3 covers 15 residues. V shed 4 bases, J shed 2 bases, and the junction held 6 bases outside the gene matches. The germline gives CDR1 SGHDT, CDR2 YYEEEE. CDR3 sequence reads: CASSAGGQSTDTQYF. CDR3 sequence (DNA): TGTGCCAGCAGCGCGGGGGGCCAGTCCACAGATACGCAGTATTTT.

This clone was seen more than once but under ten times. The J gene is TRBJ2-2, the V gene TRBV6-5; no reliable D call. CDR3 length: 16 amino acids. CDR1 and CDR2 from the germline V gene are MNHEY and SVGAGI. V dropped 0 bases and J dropped 3 bases, with 11 bases sitting between them. CDR3 DNA sequence: TGTGCCAGCAGTTACTCGGGCCTACTCTACACCGGGGAGCTGTTTTTT. It yields the protein CASSYSGLLYTGELFF.

J is TRBJ1-1 and V is TRBV3-1 (or the pseudogene TRBV3-2), with D maybe TRBD1 (5 bases). CDR1 LGHDT and CDR2 YNNKEL come from the germline V gene (reference sequence). The CDR3 runs to 14 residues. Trimming removed 5 bases at V and 4 bases at J, with 14 bases between. The CDR3: CASSKAPGGTEAFF. The CDR3 region has the DNA TGTGCCAGCAGCAAAGCCCCCGGGGGCACTGAAGCTTTCTTT.

The CDR3 sequence: CASSLEGQATYEQYF. In DNA, the CDR3 is TGTGCCAGCAGCCTCGAGGGACAGGCTACCTACGAGCAGTACTTC. V usage is TRBV6-4 and J usage is TRBJ2-7; 8 bases are shared with TRBD1. This CDR3 is built from 15 residues. V trimming: 6 bases; J trimming: 2 bases; junction bases outside the gene matches: 9. CDR1 is MRHNA and CDR2 is SNTAGT in the germline V gene.